This is a list of T cell receptor beta chains from one sample in a study of shared clonotypes between healthy human individuals. Profiled with immunoSEQ multiplex PCR; TCRdb holds only in-frame clones, not every one. The table records roughly 490,000 clones, around three quarters of them present only once. The sequenced sample consisted of PBMCs. These receptors originate from a woman between 40 and 50 years old in good health. Some clones in this sample may be carry-over from other donors' samples. The CDR3 runs from the conserved cysteine through the conserved F or W. D genes are given only for firm matches. Size tells how often a clone was seen (once, few, many) or the class of an expanded clone, and some rows leave it out.

V gene,clone size,D gene,J gene,CDR3 DNA,CDR3 protein
TRBV7-2,.,.,TRBJ1-1,TGTGCCAGCAGCGCTAGTGGGGGACGCACTGAAGCTTTCTTT,CASSASGGRTEAFF
TRBV28,.,.,TRBJ2-5,TGTGCCAGCAGGCAACCCAGAGGAGAGACCCAGTACTTC,CASRQPRGETQYF
TRBV6-1,few,TRBD2,TRBJ2-3,TGTGCCAGCAGCCCAGCGGGAGTAGGCACAGATACGCAGTATTTT,CASSPAGVGTDTQYF
TRBV9,.,.,TRBJ2-3,TGTGCCAGCAGCGGGGTCCGCACAGATACGCAGTATTTT,CASSGVRTDTQYF
TRBV30,.,.,TRBJ2-7,TGTGCCTGGAGCCAGACAGTCTACGAGCAGTACTTC,CAWSQTVYEQYF
TRBV30,few,TRBD1,TRBJ1-4,TGTGCCTGGCGACAGGGGGTTAGAGAAAAACTGTTTTTT,CAWRQGVREKLFF
TRBV29-1,.,.,TRBJ2-1,TGCAGCGCCTCTTCTTTTTTCTCCTACAATGAGCAGTTCTTC,CSASSFFSYNEQFF
TRBV7-9,.,.,TRBJ2-2,TGTGCCAGCAGCTTAGGTCGCGGGATCGACACCGGGGAGCTGTTTTTT,CASSLGRGIDTGELFF
TRBV7-2,many,TRBD2,TRBJ2-1,TGTGCCAGCAGCTGGACTAGCGGGAGTTCCAATGAGCAGTTCTTC,CASSWTSGSSNEQFF
TRBV7-3,few,TRBD1,TRBJ1-1,TGTGCCAGCAGCTTAGGGGACAGGGGGAACACTGAAGCTTTCTTT,CASSLGDRGNTEAFF
TRBV9,few,TRBD2,TRBJ2-7,TGTGCCAGCAGCGTAGAGGGACTAGCGGGAGAATACGAGCAGTACTTC,CASSVEGLAGEYEQYF
TRBV16,few,TRBD1,TRBJ1-5,TGTGCCAGCAGCCAATGGGACAGGGGTCAGCCCCAGCATTTT,CASSQWDRGQPQHF